Reported below is one TCR beta chain. This receptor's antigen is unknown. This may arise from a read error, as a much more abundant clone is one base away. Libraries were constructed by RACE. The reads were generated on a NextSeq 500. Library preparation attached unique molecular identifiers to individual cDNA molecules for quantitative, reproducible TCR counting. The published analysis was carried out like this. The median number of TCRs per sample was 85,000 to 100,000, ranging from roughly 20,000 to 700,000. The Decombinator software suite was used to annotate V, J and CDR3 in the TCR reads. To make PS versus PT1 abundance plots, every sample was subsampled to the same number of TCRs (28,000). TCRs were defined as expanded if absent before sensitization and observed at least eight times at the 2-week time point. Using fastp at Q25 and MiXCR, TCRdb reprocessed the public reads and kept productive beta chains. Each record represents a unique CDR3 protein, reported with the most common genes and DNA among its rows. The V and J calls and clone size come from TCRdb's table, not from the authors' own analysis. The sample table contains around 130,000 distinct CDR3 sequences; only one count was recorded for about 9% of them. The ten largest make up roughly 1.8% of the sample.

V is cut by 2 bases and J by 0 bases, and the space between the germline ends is 8 bases. The CDR3 covers 13 residues, taking in both the cysteine and the phenylalanine. Only the CDR3 portion is preserved as DNA: 39 bases, with reading frame beginning at the first base. CDR1 and CDR2 are read off the germline V gene (reference sequence) as DFQATT and SNEGSKA. The sample belongs to a study of human T cells and chemical hapten exposure (dated by TCRdb to about 2021). Concerning the study at large: Libraries were pooled for sequencing, and variation in per-sample TCR yields was attributed mainly to small differences in library volumes within the pool. In alopecia patients, the study followed how the peripheral blood TCR repertoire changed in vivo over primary and secondary sensitization to diphenylcyclopropenone (DPC), a hapten. Both TCR alpha and TCR beta chains were sequenced from each blood RNA sample. What the work shows at the level of the full study, not this receptor alone: Repeated subsampling changed both the strength of the expansion versus patch-test correlation and the threshold at which that correlation became significant. DPC sensitization did not change the number of TCRs with a frequency above 1 in 1000, and there was no evidence of changes in global repertoire structure.

This sample's time point label indicates: healthy volunteer bleed at 2 weeks. Total RNA was extracted from unfractionated whole blood collected in Tempus Blood RNA tubes. Five or six healthy volunteers were used as TCR sequencing controls and were bled at day 0, 2 weeks and 6 weeks. Sample: whole blood. This receptor was obtained from a male donor in good health. Some clones in this sample may be carry-over from other donors' samples. The rearrangement joined TRBV20-1 to TRBJ2-7; the D gene cannot be named for sure. In nucleotide form, the sequence is TGCAGTGCTAGAAGGAAGCTCTCCTACGAGCAGTACTTC. This codes for CSARRKLSYEQYF.